A single sample gave rise to the 19 T cell receptor beta chains below, sequenced in a study of shared clonotypes between healthy human individuals. Sequenced by immunoSEQ multiplex PCR; TCRdb stores in-frame clones only, minus some. This table holds 1.5 million to 2.5 million clones, over 85% found once. Naive CD8 populations comprised CD45RO-negative cells positively selected for CCR7, excluding terminally differentiated effector memory CD45RA+ cells. Sequenced input: naive CD8+ T cells sorted from blood. These receptor sequences come from a man between 18 and 35 years old in good health.

The chain is built from TRBV9 and TRBJ2-4; tentative D call: TRBD1 (6 bases). Per the germline V gene, CDR1 is SGDLS and CDR2 is YYNGEE. V was pared by 0 bases and J by 15 bases, with 16 bases between. The CDR3 covers 13 residues. CDR3 sequence: CASSVGSTGYRYF. The DNA for the CDR3 is TGTGCCAGCAGCGTAGGGTCCACAGGGTATCGGTACTTC.

The chain uses TRBV7-6 and TRBJ1-1; D not resolved. Germline V gene lookup returns CDR1 SGHVS and CDR2 FNYEAQ. The CDR3 runs to 12 residues. Trimming shortened V by 4 bases and J by 3 bases, and 6 bases separated the two germline ends. In DNA form, the CDR3 reads TGTGCCAGCAGCTCTGGGTACACTGAAGCTTTCTTT. Translating it yields CASSSGYTEAFF.

The V call is TRBV9, the J call TRBJ2-7; D gene uncertain. The CDR3 spans 14 residues. Between the trimmed V and J ends, which lost 3 bases and 2 bases, there was a span of 12 bases. Germline V gives CDR1 SGDLS, CDR2 YYNGEE. The CDR3 loop reads CASSADGDPYEQYF. The CDR3, as DNA: TGTGCCAGCAGCGCGGACGGAGACCCCTACGAGCAGTACTTC.

Only one count was recorded for this clone. The genes are TRBV5-4 and TRBJ2-1; a weak D match, TRBD2 (5 bases). Germline lookup yields CDR1 SGHNT and CDR2 YYREEE (reference sequence). CDR3 length: 14 amino acids. The V and J ends lost 0 bases and 8 bases respectively, with 12 bases between them. Here the CDR3 reads CASSLAGYGDEQFF. The CDR3, as DNA: TGTGCCAGCAGCTTGGCCGGTTACGGGGATGAGCAGTTCTTC.

This chain joins TRBV5-8 and TRBJ1-1, with a possible D match to TRBD1 (5 bases). The CDR3 spans 14 residues. CDR1 is SGHTS and CDR2 is YDEGEE in the germline V gene. V dropped 3 bases and J dropped 0 bases, with 9 bases sitting between them. CDR3 DNA: TGTGCCAGCAGCTGGGGGGGGATGAACACTGAAGCTTTCTTT. This codes for CASSWGGMNTEAFF. Based on the CDR3 plus reference TRBV5-8 and TRBJ1-1, the full variable domain is EAGVTQSPTHLIKTRGQQATLRCSPISGHTSVYWYQQALGLGLQFLLWYDEGEERNRGNFPPRFSGRQFPNYSSELNVNALELEDSALYLCASSWGGMNTEAFFGQGTRLTVV.

This chain uses TRBV27 with TRBJ2-7; the D gene is possibly TRBD1 (5 bases). The germline V gene encodes CDR1 MNHEY and CDR2 SMNVEV (reference sequence). Deletions cut 3 bases from V and 3 bases from J, with 12 bases between. This CDR3 has 14 amino acids. CDR3 amino acids: CASSFALRGYEQYF. DNA for the CDR3: TGTGCCAGCAGTTTTGCCCTAAGGGGCTACGAGCAGTACTTC.

The rearrangement joins TRBV5-1 to TRBJ2-2; D is possibly TRBD2 (6 bases). The V end was cut by 0 bases, the J end by 3 bases, with 12 bases between. The V gene's germline CDR1 is SGHRS and CDR2 YFSETQ. This CDR3 spans 16 amino acids. The CDR3, as DNA: TGCGCCAGCAGCTTGGCGGGGGTGGGCCACACCGGGGAGCTGTTTTTT. It is translated as CASSLAGVGHTGELFF.

This sequence joins TRBV13 and TRBJ2-3, with D possibly matching TRBD2 (5 bases). The CDR3 is 15 amino acids. Looked up from germline, CDR1 is PRHDT and CDR2 is FYEKMQ (reference sequence). The V end was cut by 0 bases, the J end by 2 bases, with 9 bases between. The CDR3 bases are TGTGCCAGCAGCTTAGGTCCAGCGGCCACAGATACGCAGTATTTT. It translates to CASSLGPAATDTQYF.

The table lists this clone with a count of one. The V call is TRBV11-2, the J call TRBJ2-7, with D unresolved. V lost 1 base and J 2 bases, leaving 9 bases between the germline ends. Germline CDR1 is SGHAT and CDR2 is FQNNGV. CDR3 size: 14 residues. CDR3 sequence reads: CASSLGTSTYEQYF. The CDR3 DNA reads TGTGCCAGCAGCTTAGGGACCTCCACCTACGAGCAGTACTTC.

The V gene is TRBV6-6, the J gene TRBJ2-1; D ambiguous. The V end was cut by 7 bases, the J end by 6 bases, with 16 bases between. The germline V gene encodes CDR1 MNHNY and CDR2 SVGAGI (reference sequence). The CDR3 contains 14 residues. The CDR3 coding sequence is TGTGCCAGCACCCACGGGCAAACGGGCAATGAGCAGTTCTTC. This codes for CASTHGQTGNEQFF.

This sequence joins TRBV11-2 and TRBJ2-1; TRBD1 or TRBD2 may be the D gene (5 bases each). The CDR3 contains 16 residues. Germline V CDR1 and CDR2: SGHAT, FQNNGV. V was shortened by 4 bases and J by 6 bases, with 19 bases between the two germline ends. CDR3 nucleotide sequence: TGTGCCAGCAGCTGGCCCGAGGGGTCCGCAGGCAATGAGCAGTTCTTC. It translates to CASSWPEGSAGNEQFF.

The chain joins TRBV4-3 to TRBJ1-2; unclear D gene. Germline CDR1 is LGHNA and CDR2 is YSLEER. V was trimmed by 0 bases and J by 4 bases, leaving 15 bases between them. This CDR3 comprises 16 residues. CDR3: CASSQDLPGPSYGYTF. Here the CDR3 DNA reads TGCGCCAGCAGCCAAGATTTGCCAGGTCCTAGCTATGGCTACACCTTC.

A note on this clone: A much larger clone differs by one base, so this may be a read error. This specimen includes other DNA sequences encoding the same CDR3. The rearrangement joins TRBV30 to TRBJ1-1; maybe TRBD1 (5 bases). The V gene's germline CDR1 is GTSNPN and CDR2 SVGIG (reference sequence). The CDR3 length is 11 residues. Deletions cut 2 bases from V and 5 bases from J, with 6 bases between. This CDR3 is CAWSPGTEAFF. The DNA of the CDR3 is TGTGCCTGGAGTCCAGGGACTGAAGCTTTCTTT.

V usage is TRBV14 and J usage is TRBJ2-7; TRBD1 or TRBD2 may be the D gene (5 bases each). The CDR3 totals 14 residues. Trimming shortened V by 3 bases and J by 4 bases, and 13 bases separated the two germline ends. Germline V lookup: CDR1 SGHDN, CDR2 FVKESK. The CDR3 DNA follows: TGTGCCAGCAGCCACGGGGACCTTTCGTACGAGCAGTACTTC. Translation gives CASSHGDLSYEQYF.

This CDR3 reads CASSPSYGENIQYF. CDR3 bases: TGTGCCAGCAGCCCATCATATGGGGAAAACATTCAGTACTTC. The chain employs TRBV7-9 and TRBJ2-4; the D is unclear. Trimming removed 5 bases from V and 5 bases from J, with 13 bases in between. This CDR3 contains 14 residues. CDR1 and CDR2 from the germline V gene are SEHNR and FQNEAQ (reference sequence).

The chain carries TRBV6-1 and TRBJ1-1; D perhaps matches TRBD1 (6 bases). V dropped 5 bases and J dropped 3 bases, with 13 bases sitting between them. This CDR3 is 14 amino acids long. Germline CDR1 and CDR2: MNHNS and SASEGT. The CDR3 reads CASSLFSGDTEAFF. As DNA, the CDR3 is TGTGCCAGCAGTTTGTTTTCAGGGGACACTGAAGCTTTCTTT.

The chain has TRBV28 and TRBJ1-5; 10 bases fit TRBD1. The germline gives CDR1 MDHEN, CDR2 SYDVKM. The trim removed 6 bases at V and 7 bases at J, leaving 9 bases unmatched. This CDR3 contains 15 residues. The CDR3 here is CASRLTGGVWQPQHF. The CDR3 DNA reads as TGTGCCAGCAGGTTGACAGGGGGCGTATGGCAGCCCCAGCATTTT.

The chain has TRBV30 and TRBJ2-3; 10 bases line up with TRBD2. Looked up from germline, CDR1 is GTSNPN and CDR2 is SVGIG (reference sequence). Trimming took 5 bases from V and 5 from J; bases not matched to a gene: 10. CDR3 length: 15 amino acids. The CDR3 DNA is TGTGCCTGGGGATTAACTAGCGGGATACAAGATACGCAGTATTTT. This sequence encodes CAWGLTSGIQDTQYF. Looking up the rest from reference TRBV30 and TRBJ2-3 gives the full variable domain: SQTIHQWPATLVQPVGSPLSLECTVEGTSNPNLYWYRQAAGRGLQLLFYSVGIGQISSEVPQNLSASRPQDRQFILSSKKLLLSDSGFYLCAWGLTSGIQDTQYFGPGTRLTVL.

The V gene is TRBV6-5, the J gene TRBJ2-1; 7 nucleotides align to TRBD1. The trim removed 6 bases at V and 6 bases at J, leaving 5 bases unmatched. CDR3 length: 13 residues. Germline CDR1 and CDR2: MNHEY and SVGAGI. The CDR3: CASRYGQANEQFF. The CDR3 nucleotides are TGTGCCAGCAGATATGGACAGGCCAATGAGCAGTTCTTC.